This TCR beta chain was observed in a study of CD8 T cells in ankylosing spondylitis. TCR beta libraries were made by quantitative 5'-RACE with molecular barcodes. TCRdb fed the 5' RACE reads into MiXCR, producing one record per CDR3 protein. The table lists a few hundred thousand distinct CDR3 sequences, roughly 8% of them singletons. As concerns this clonotype: As yet, its antigen is unknown.

Findings and caveats of the study: Made up of several highly homologous variants, a TCR beta motif appeared characteristic of ankylosing spondylitis blood. The clones that were linked to disease were reported to be significantly enriched in matched synovial fluid samples from ankylosing spondylitis patients. The disease-linked clones had a CD8+ phenotype and low blood frequencies. Existing reports had already noted some motif variants in reactive arthritis synovial fluid and blood.

The CDR3 totals 15 residues. V lost 2 bases to trimming and J lost 7 bases, with 19 bases between them. Germline CDR1 SGHKS, CDR2 YYEKEE (reference sequence). This receptor was obtained from a male donor with ankylosing spondylitis. The chain links TRBV5-5 to TRBJ2-7; possibly TRBD1 for D (6 bases). The sequenced sample consisted of blood, either unsorted or a sorted T cell fraction (not recorded which). CDR3 nucleotides: TGTGCCAGCAGCTTTCTGCAGGGGCCCACGGGGGAGCAGTACTTC. Residues: CASSFLQGPTGEQYF.